The next 6 T cell receptor beta chains were all read from a single sample in a study of T-cell reconstitution after alpha-beta-depleted transplantation in children. Unique molecular identifiers were built into the TCRbeta library. A single record per CDR3 protein comes from TCRdb applying MiXCR to the PCR reads. The table records around 270,000 distinct CDR3 sequences, about 9.5% of them present only once. This specimen was PBMCs, taken before TCRalphabeta/CD19-depleted stem cell transplant. The receptors come from a boy less than two years old with acute myeloid leukemia, due to receive a stem cell transplant.

This clonotype has a count of ten or more. The gene calls are TRBV12-3 or TRBV12-4 and TRBJ2-5, with D perhaps matching TRBD1 (7 bases). Between the trimmed V and J ends, which lost 6 bases and 5 bases, there was a span of 25 bases. The CDR3 runs to 17 residues. CDR3 DNA sequence: TGTGCCAGCAGCTCTGGCCTGGACAGGTCCCGGGGGGAGACCCAGTACTTC. Residues: CASSSGLDRSRGETQYF.

This clonotype was observed many times. The rearrangement links TRBV5-5 to TRBJ2-1; weak D call: TRBD1 (5 bases). The germline CDR1 and CDR2 sequences are SGHKS and YYEKEE (reference sequence). There are 13 residues in the CDR3. Trimming removed 1 base from V and 6 bases from J, with 8 bases in between. The CDR3 region is CASSLSGPNEQFF. The CDR3 nucleotides read TGTGCCAGCAGCTTGTCAGGGCCCAATGAGCAGTTCTTC.

A remark on this clonotype: This may be a read error, as it is one base from a much larger clone. The V call is TRBV11-2, the J call TRBJ1-5, with D possibly matching TRBD1 (5 bases). V was shortened by 5 bases and J by 5 bases, with 16 bases between the two germline ends. The germline CDR1 and CDR2 sequences are SGHAT and FQNNGV. The CDR3 runs to 15 residues. This CDR3 is CASSPLGAGDQPQHF. For the CDR3, the DNA is TGTGCCAGCAGCCCACTCGGGGCAGGCGATCAGCCCCAGCATTTT.

The CDR3 DNA reads TGTGCCAGCAGCTTAAGGGGAGGGACAGGACAAGAGACCCAGTACTTC. Its protein is CASSLRGGTGQETQYF. This chain links TRBV7-3 with TRBJ2-5; weak D call: TRBD1 (8 bases). The CDR3 is 16 residues long. Germline V gene sequence: CDR1 SGHTA, CDR2 FQGTGA. V lost 1 base and J lost 2, with 14 bases in between.

This clonotype was picked up a small number of times. This chain joins TRBV5-1 and TRBJ2-7; D ambiguous. CDR1 is SGHRS and CDR2 is YFSETQ in the germline V gene. V dropped 0 bases and J dropped 5 bases, with 6 bases sitting between them. This CDR3 is 12 amino acids long. The CDR3 nucleotides are TGCGCCAGCAGCTTGGACGCTGACGAGCAGTACTTC. Its translation: CASSLDADEQYF.

This clonotype showed up many times. V gene TRBV24-1 combines with J gene TRBJ2-5; D gene ambiguous. The CDR3 runs to 13 residues. Germline V gene lookup returns CDR1 KGHDR and CDR2 SFDVKD. Trimming took 4 bases from V and 0 from J, leaving 5 bases between them. CDR3 sequence: CATSELYQETQYF. CDR3 DNA: TGTGCCACCAGTGAATTGTACCAAGAGACCCAGTACTTC.